This passage covers 9 T cell receptor beta chains from one sample sequenced in a study of shared clonotypes between healthy human individuals. Assay: immunoSEQ multiplex PCR; the TCRdb copy retains only in-frame clones and omits some. The table has about 980,000 clones, around 80% seen once. The sequenced material came from memory CD4+ T cells sorted from blood. Regarding subset: CD45RA-negative fraction. The receptors stem from a man between 18 and 35 years old in good health.

The V and J genes are TRBV28 and TRBJ2-7, with D maybe TRBD1 (8 bases). From germline, CDR1 is MDHEN and CDR2 SYDVKM. The length of the CDR3 is 18 residues. Deletions cut 5 bases from V and 2 bases from J, with 25 bases between. The CDR3 spells CASSPGGEQGGITYEQYF. In DNA form, the CDR3 reads TGTGCCAGCAGTCCTGGTGGGGAACAGGGGGGGATCACCTACGAGCAGTACTTC.

This clone was counted a few times. The chain combines TRBV19 with TRBJ1-5, with D maybe TRBD1 (6 bases). The V end was cut by 6 bases, the J end by 5 bases, with 14 bases between. The CDR3 consists of 14 residues. The germline gives CDR1 LNHDA, CDR2 SQIVND (reference sequence). This chain's CDR3 is CASRGGSYYQPQHF. The CDR3 DNA reads TGTGCCAGTAGAGGGGGGTCTTATTATCAGCCCCAGCATTTT.

The genes are TRBV2 and TRBJ2-5; 9 nucleotides match TRBD2. V lost 4 bases to trimming and J lost 4 bases; unmatched junction nucleotides: 7. CDR1 SNHLY and CDR2 FYNNEI come from the germline V gene. There are 15 residues in the CDR3. The CDR3 reads CASSVGGGARETQYF. The CDR3 nucleotides read TGTGCCAGCAGTGTGGGCGGGGGGGCCAGAGAGACCCAGTACTTC.

The chain couples TRBV5-4 to TRBJ2-3; 9 bases match TRBD1. The junction had 9 bases not matched to a gene; V was cut back by 1 base and J by 6 bases. The CDR3 consists of 16 residues. Germline values: CDR1 SGHNT, CDR2 YYREEE (reference sequence). The CDR3 loop is CASSLTGQGFVDTQYF. CDR3 coding DNA: TGTGCCAGCAGCTTGACGGGACAGGGTTTTGTCGATACGCAGTATTTT. The whole variable domain, filled in from reference TRBV5-4 and TRBJ2-3, reads ETGVTQSPTHLIKTRGQQVTLRCSSQSGHNTVSWYQQALGQGPQFIFQYYREEENGRGNFPPRFSGLQFPNYSSELNVNALELDDSALYLCASSLTGQGFVDTQYFGPGTRLTVL.

The CDR3 DNA sequence: TGTGCCAGCAGTTACGGTCAATTCCCCGCTTTCTTT. It encodes CASSYGQFPAFF. This chain links TRBV6-5 with TRBJ1-1, with no clear D. The V end lost 2 bases, the J end lost 11 bases, and 12 bases lay between the germline ends. This CDR3 region has 12 residues. CDR1 and CDR2 from the germline V gene are MNHEY and SVGAGI.

This sequence joins TRBV10-2 and TRBJ2-5; TRBD1 or TRBD2 may be the D gene (5 bases each). V was cut by 6 bases and J by 4 bases, with 24 bases left in between. The CDR3 has 17 residues. Germline CDR1 WSHSY, CDR2 SAAADI. The CDR3: CASRPRQTGAYLETQYF. The CDR3 nucleotides read TGCGCCAGCAGGCCCCGTCAAACCGGGGCTTACTTAGAGACCCAGTACTTC.

The rearrangement joins TRBV6-1 to TRBJ2-3; no clear D gene. With 8 bases removed from V and 4 bases from J, the gap between germline ends came to 16 bases. CDR3 length equals 14 residues. The germline V gene has CDR1 MNHNS and CDR2 SASEGT. The CDR3 coding sequence is TGTGCCAGCTCAGGCAAGGACCCGGCAGATACGCAGTATTTT. Translation gives CASSGKDPADTQYF.

This clone showed up just a few times. This chain links TRBV27 with TRBJ2-7; 8 positions agree with TRBD2. The CDR3 spans 16 residues. J lost 6 bases, V lost 0 bases, and 10 bases had no gene match. Germline V gene lookup returns CDR1 MNHEY and CDR2 SMNVEV (reference sequence). The CDR3 region is CASSLSGPSGLREQYF. Here the CDR3 DNA reads TGTGCCAGCAGTTTATCAGGTCCTAGCGGGTTACGCGAGCAGTACTTC.

On this clone: Other DNA sequences in this sample translate to the same CDR3. This sequence joins TRBV30 and TRBJ1-2; possibly TRBD1 for D (6 bases). Germline V gene data show CDR1 as GTSNPN and CDR2 as SVGIG (reference sequence). Trimming left V 1 base short and J 7 bases short, with 10 bases between. The CDR3 runs 12 residues. CDR3 sequence (DNA): TGTGCCTGGAGTGAGGGGGTCGGTGGCTACACCTTC. Its protein is CAWSEGVGGYTF.